What follows are 18 T cell receptor beta chains derived from one specimen sequenced in a study of blood T cell repertoires in COVID-19. The repertoire was sequenced with immunoSEQ multiplex PCR; TCRdb's copy has only in-frame clones and lacks some. The sample carries approximately 410,000 clones, around 86% recorded once. What was sequenced was peripheral blood. These receptors were taken from a woman aged 25 to 39 with active or convalescent COVID-19.

This clone was counted a few times. The chain joins TRBV15 to TRBJ2-7; 9 nucleotides line up with TRBD1. In germline, CDR1 is LNHNV, CDR2 YYDKDF (reference sequence). The CDR3 covers 14 residues. J lost 4 bases, V lost 3 bases, and 4 bases had no gene match. CDR3 DNA sequence: TGTGCCACCAGCAGTCGGGACAGGGATTACGAGCAGTACTTC. It specifies CATSSRDRDYEQYF.

The chain couples TRBV4-2 to TRBJ2-1, with D possibly TRBD2 on 6 matching bases. V lost 0 bases, J lost 8 bases, and 8 bases lay in between. The CDR3 spans 13 residues. The germline V gene has CDR1 LGHNA and CDR2 YNFKEQ. The CDR3 sequence is CASSQDASDEQFF. In nucleotides, the CDR3 is TGTGCCAGCAGCCAAGATGCTAGCGATGAGCAGTTCTTC.

This chain uses TRBV19 with TRBJ1-5; 7 nucleotides agree with TRBD1. V shed 1 base, J shed 1 base, and the junction held 7 bases outside the gene matches. The CDR3 totals 17 residues. Germline V CDR1 and CDR2: LNHDA, SQIVND (reference sequence). In nucleotides, the CDR3 is TGTGCCAGTAGTATAGGGCCCGTGACAGGGAGCAATCAGCCCCAGCATTTT. Translating it yields CASSIGPVTGSNQPQHF. Full variable domain (outside the CDR3, taken from reference TRBV19 and TRBJ1-5): DGGITQSPKYLFRKEGQNVTLSCEQNLNHDAMYWYRQDPGQGLRLIYYSQIVNDFQKGDIAEGYSVSREKKESFPLTVTSAQKNPTAFYLCASSIGPVTGSNQPQHFGDGTRLSIL.

The gene calls are TRBV13 and TRBJ2-1; tentatively, D is TRBD2 (6 bases). This CDR3 comprises 13 residues. The V and J ends lost 5 bases and 6 bases respectively, with 11 bases between them. Germline V CDR1 and CDR2: PRHDT, FYEKMQ (reference sequence). This CDR3 reads CASSRGAGNEQFF. The CDR3 DNA is TGTGCCAGCAGCCGGGGAGCGGGCAATGAGCAGTTCTTC. Complete variable domain (other parts from reference TRBV13 and TRBJ2-1): AAGVIQSPRHLIKEKRETATLKCYPIPRHDTVYWYQQGPGQDPQFLISFYEKMQSDKGSIPDRFSAQQFSDYHSELNMSSLELGDSALYFCASSRGAGNEQFFGPGTRLTVL.

V is TRBV11-3 and J is TRBJ1-6; D possibly corresponds to TRBD1 (6 bases). The V end lost 7 bases, the J end lost 2 bases, and 15 bases lay between the germline ends. CDR1 and CDR2 from the germline V gene are SGHNT and YENEEA. CDR3 size: 16 residues. CDR3 amino acids: CASIQGQLPYNSPLHF. CDR3 nucleotides: TGTGCCAGCATCCAAGGACAGCTTCCCTATAATTCACCCCTCCACTTT.

The chain carries TRBV19 and TRBJ2-3; no firm D call. The CDR3 runs to 11 residues. V gave up 8 bases and J gave up 6 bases, with 9 bases separating them. Germline V lookup: CDR1 LNHDA, CDR2 SQIVND (reference sequence). The CDR3, as DNA: TGTGCCAGTTCGGCAGCGGATACGCAGTATTTT. Its protein product is CASSAADTQYF.

This clone was seen just once. The CDR3 DNA is TGTGCCACCAGCACAGGACAGGGAAAAAACATTCAGTACTTC. Its translation: CATSTGQGKNIQYF. The chain couples TRBV15 to TRBJ2-4; 8 bases match TRBD1. Trimming took 4 bases from V and 4 from J; bases not matched to a gene: 3. Germline V gene lookup returns CDR1 LNHNV and CDR2 YYDKDF (reference sequence). The CDR3 has 14 residues.

CDR3 DNA: TGTGCCAGCAGCGTAGCTAGCGGGGAGAACACCGGGGAGCTGTTTTTT. Translated: CASSVASGENTGELFF. This chain connects TRBV9 to TRBJ2-2; 9 bases align to TRBD2. This CDR3 is 16 amino acids long. Trimming cost V 0 bases and J 1 base; bases outside gene matches: 1. Germline V gene data show CDR1 as SGDLS and CDR2 as YYNGEE.

The rearrangement joins TRBV11-2 to TRBJ1-5; D unclear. Between the trimmed V and J ends, which lost 1 base and 4 bases, there was a span of 17 bases. The CDR3 has 17 residues. CDR1 is SGHAT and CDR2 is FQNNGV in the germline V gene. The CDR3 DNA reads TGTGCCAGCAGCTTAGCCTCCGGGCCAGCGGGAAATCAGCCCCAGCATTTT. Encoded protein: CASSLASGPAGNQPQHF. Full variable domain (outside the CDR3, taken from reference TRBV11-2 and TRBJ1-5): EAGVAQSPRYKIIEKRQSVAFWCNPISGHATLYWYQQILGQGPKLLIQFQNNGVVDDSQLPKDRFSAERLKGVDSTLKIQPAKLEDSAVYLCASSLASGPAGNQPQHFGDGTRLSIL.

V usage is TRBV25-1 and J usage is TRBJ2-7; TRBD1 is a possible D gene (5 bases). CDR1 is MGHDK, CDR2 SYGVNS, per germline. Trimming took off 5 bases at V and 6 bases at J, with 8 bases between the two ends. CDR3 length: 11 residues. The chain's CDR3 is CASSLGPEQYF. CDR3 in DNA: TGTGCCAGCAGTTTGGGGCCCGAGCAGTACTTC.

This chain links TRBV6-4 with TRBJ2-7; the match to TRBD2 covers 8 bases. V was clipped by 9 bases and J by 4 bases; unmatched bases: 8. Per the germline V gene, CDR1 is MRHNA and CDR2 is SNTAGT. The CDR3 spans 13 residues. The CDR3 here is CAREAGDKYEQYF. CDR3 bases: TGTGCCAGGGAAGCGGGAGATAAATACGAGCAGTACTTC.

The table lists this clone with a few counts. The V and J genes are TRBV10-1 and TRBJ1-2; D remains ambiguous. Germline CDR1 and CDR2: WNHNN and SYGVQD (reference sequence). This CDR3 spans 13 amino acids. V was cut by 6 bases and J by 8 bases, with 16 bases left in between. The CDR3 is CASSASGLKGYTF. The DNA of the CDR3 is TGCGCCAGCAGCGCGTCGGGTTTGAAGGGCTACACCTTC.

This clone was counted once. The rearrangement links TRBV7-2 to TRBJ2-2; D uncertain. V lost 1 base and J lost 1, with 7 bases in between. Germline V gene data show CDR1 as SGHTA and CDR2 as FQGNSA. This CDR3 is 15 amino acids long. DNA of the CDR3: TGTGCCAGCAGCTTAGGAGGTTTGAACACCGGGGAGCTGTTTTTT. Its translation is CASSLGGLNTGELFF.

The V and J genes are TRBV7-8 and TRBJ2-3; D perhaps matches TRBD1 (6 bases). Germline CDR1 is SGHVS and CDR2 is FQNEAQ. The CDR3 sequence is 16 residues long. Trimming left V 0 bases short and J 2 bases short, with 12 bases between. CDR3 coding DNA: TGTGCCAGCAGCTTAGCGCTGGGGGCCACCACAGATACGCAGTATTTT. Encoded protein: CASSLALGATTDTQYF.

The chain joins TRBV4-1 to TRBJ2-6, with 7 bases aligning to TRBD1. This CDR3 is built from 15 residues. CDR1 is MGHRA and CDR2 is YSYEKL in the germline V gene. Trimming at V came to 6 bases and at J to 2 bases, leaving 4 bases not matched to a gene. The CDR3 DNA follows: TGCGCCAGCAGGACAGGGATCGCTGGGGCCAACGTCCTGACTTTC. Translation gives CASRTGIAGANVLTF.

Concerning this clone: The sample contains more than one DNA sequence encoding this CDR3. The J gene is TRBJ2-7, the V gene TRBV7-9; possible D gene TRBD1, 5 bases. The germline CDR1 and CDR2 sequences are SEHNR and FQNEAQ (reference sequence). The CDR3 extends over 13 amino acids. V lost 3 bases and J lost 2, with 8 bases in between. The CDR3 sequence is CASSLKGAYEQYF. For the CDR3, the DNA is TGTGCCAGCAGCTTGAAAGGGGCCTACGAGCAGTACTTC.

This rearrangement joins TRBV21-1 to TRBJ2-1; whether TRBD2, the table's D call, matches the DNA was not checked. TRBV21-1 is deemed a pseudogene. The CDR3 contains 20 residues. The CDR3, as DNA: TGTGCCAGCAGCAAAAGGCGACTAGCGGGGGGCCCGAACAACTACAATGAGCAGTTCTTC. Its protein product is CASSKRRLAGGPNNYNEQFF.

This clone was seen once. The chain joins TRBV6-2 or TRBV6-3 to TRBJ1-1, with D possibly matching TRBD1 (5 bases). CDR1 MNHEY and CDR2 SVGEGT come from the germline V gene. Between the trimmed V and J ends, which lost 4 bases and 1 base, there was a span of 31 bases. The CDR3 has 21 residues. CDR3 in amino acids: CASSWQGDGRAARGGNTEAFF. For the CDR3, the DNA is TGTGCCAGCAGTTGGCAAGGAGACGGCCGGGCCGCGCGGGGGGGGAACACTGAAGCTTTCTTT.